A selection of T cell receptor beta chains follows, all from one sample in a study of T cell responses to AZD1222 COVID-19 vaccine. The table came from immunoSEQ multiplex PCR; TCRdb's copy has only in-frame clones and leaves some out. The data show approximately 190,000 clones, with around 92% seen just once and roughly 8.4% held by the top ten. The sequenced sample was peripheral blood, obtained on day 0 of AZD1222 vaccination. Every receptor here comes from an adult in good health. Both conserved end residues are part of each CDR3. Fields, in order: D gene, J gene, V gene, clone size, CDR3 DNA, CDR3 protein. The D gene is left open where the match is weak. Clone size, where shown, is once, few, many, or a class for clones that have expanded.

- | TRBJ2-3 | TRBV6-1 | - | TGTGCCAGCAGTGAAAGGGGGGAGCGTACCACAGATACGCAGTATTTT | CASSERGERTTDTQYF
TRBD2 | TRBJ2-3 | TRBV5-4 | - | TGTGCCAGCAGCTTGGGACTAGCGGGCACAGATACGCAGTATTTT | CASSLGLAGTDTQYF
- | TRBJ1-5 | TRBV19 | - | TGTGCCAGTAGTACGATGGGGGCTAGCAATCAGCCCCAGCATTTT | CASSTMGASNQPQHF
TRBD2 | TRBJ2-1 | TRBV5-4 | - | TGTGCCAGCAGCGGGCCGGGACTAGCGGGATACAATGAGCAGTTCTTC | CASSGPGLAGYNEQFF
TRBD2 | TRBJ2-2 | TRBV28 | - | TGTGCCAGCAACCCTGGGAGGTGGGGACTAAACACCGGGGAGCTGTTTTTT | CASNPGRWGLNTGELFF
TRBD1 | TRBJ1-1 | TRBV5-6 | - | TGTGCCAGCAGCAGGCCAGGGGGCACAGGTCGAGCTTTCTTT | CASSRPGGTGRAFF
- | TRBJ2-7 | TRBV27 | - | TGTGCCAGCAGTTCGACCGCGGGTTGGGGCCACGAGCAGTACTTC | CASSSTAGWGHEQYF
TRBD2 | TRBJ2-1 | TRBV2 | - | TGTGCCAGCTTTCCCGGGACACCCCTGTTAGCGGGAAGGGAGCAGTTCTTC | CASFPGTPLLAGREQFF
TRBD2 | TRBJ2-1 | TRBV10-3 | - | TGTGCCATCAGTCCCTCGGGGGGTGAGCAGTTCTTC | CAISPSGGEQFF
- | TRBJ1-1 | TRBV29-1 | - | TGCAGCGTTGAAATTGGGTATCACGCTGAAGCTTTCTTT | CSVEIGYHAEAFF
- | TRBJ2-3 | TRBV7-3 | - | TGTGCCAGCAGCCCGAGTCCTACAACACTACGCACAGATACGCAGTATTTT | CASSPSPTTLRTDTQYF
- | TRBJ2-3 | TRBV9 | - | TGTGCCAGCAGCGTAGTAGCGGGCACAGATACGCAGTATTTT | CASSVVAGTDTQYF
TRBD2 | TRBJ2-2 | TRBV5-1 | - | TGCGCCAGCAGCCCTCGGGGGGAAAACACCGGGGAGCTGTTTTTT | CASSPRGENTGELFF
- | TRBJ1-1 | TRBV19 | once | TGTGCCAGTAGCTCCCCGGGACAAGAGAACACTGAAGCTTTCTTT | CASSSPGQENTEAFF
- | TRBJ2-2 | TRBV5-5 | - | TGTGCCAGCAGCTTGTTGACCACCGGGGAGCTGTTTTTT | CASSLLTTGELFF
- | TRBJ1-3 | TRBV7-9 | - | TGTGCCAGCAGCTTAGGGGGCCTCCGGACTGGAAACACCATATATTTT | CASSLGGLRTGNTIYF
- | TRBJ2-3 | TRBV29-1 | - | TGCAGCGTTGAAGGAGGAGGCAGAAACACAGATACGCAGTATTTT | CSVEGGGRNTDTQYF
- | TRBJ2-2 | TRBV5-4 | - | TGTGCCAGCAGCAACCAGTTACTAGTCCCCGGGGAGCTGTTTTTT | CASSNQLLVPGELFF
- | TRBJ2-3 | TRBV2 | - | TGTGCCAGCAGTGTATCGGACAGAACCCACACAGATACGCAGTATTTT | CASSVSDRTHTDTQYF
- | TRBJ1-3 | TRBV6-5 | - | TGTGCCAGCAGTTATAAAGGGGGAGGTGGAAACACCATATATTTT | CASSYKGGGGNTIYF
- | TRBJ1-1 | TRBV5-1 | - | TGCGCCAGCAGCATACGTGGGACCGCGAACACTGAAGCTTTCTTT | CASSIRGTANTEAFF
TRBD2 | TRBJ2-7 | TRBV27 | - | TGTGCCAGCAGTTCCGGACTAGCCGGGGGCGAGCAGTACTTC | CASSSGLAGGEQYF
- | TRBJ2-2 | TRBV12-3/TRBV12-4 | - | TGTGCCAGCAGTCCCCGTCCGGGGGAGCTGTTTTTT | CASSPRPGELFF
- | TRBJ1-5 | TRBV18 | - | TGTGCCAGCTCACCAGGGGAGGGGACTCAGCCCCAGCATTTT | CASSPGEGTQPQHF
- | TRBJ2-2 | TRBV9 | - | TGTGCCAGCAGCGCCGTGGCCCCTGCGTTGGGGAGTTCCGGGGAGCTGTTTTTT | CASSAVAPALGSSGELFF
- | TRBJ2-6 | TRBV5-1 | - | TGCGCCAGCAGCTCCTCCGGGAGTCCGTCTGGGGCCAACGTCCTGACTTTC | CASSSSGSPSGANVLTF
- | TRBJ1-1 | TRBV7-9 | once | TGTGCCAGCAGCTTCGGGGGCTACACTGAAGCTTTCTTT | CASSFGGYTEAFF
TRBD2 | TRBJ2-2 | TRBV7-2 | once | TGTGCCAGCAGCCCCGCCGGAGGCGGGAGTGAGACCGGGGAGCTGTTTTTT | CASSPAGGGSETGELFF
- | TRBJ1-1 | TRBV19 | - | TGTGCCAGTAGGCTGAACACTGAAGCTTTCTTT | CASRLNTEAFF
TRBD2 | TRBJ2-1 | TRBV15 | once | TGTGCCACCAGCAGATTCCGACTAGCGGCCTACAATGAGCAGTTCTTC | CATSRFRLAAYNEQFF
TRBD2 | TRBJ2-5 | TRBV4-1 | - | TGCGCCAGCAGCCTACGACCGGCCCTAGCGGGAGAGACCCAGTACTTC | CASSLRPALAGETQYF
- | TRBJ2-7 | TRBV25-1 | - | TGTGCCAGCAGTGCTTCTACTCTGGCCCGCTACGAGCAGTACTTC | CASSASTLARYEQYF
- | TRBJ2-6 | TRBV3-1/TRBV3-2 | - | TGTGCCAGCAGCCAAGCGGGAGTCACTGGGGCCAACGTCCTGACTTTC | CASSQAGVTGANVLTF
- | TRBJ2-6 | TRBV11-2 | once | TGTGCCAGCAGCCCGCGGCGGACTGGGGCCAACGTCCTGACTTTC | CASSPRRTGANVLTF
- | TRBJ1-3 | TRBV12-3/TRBV12-4 | - | TGTGCCAGCCACGGGGGCTCTGGAAACACCATATATTTT | CASHGGSGNTIYF
- | TRBJ2-2 | TRBV10-1 | - | TGCGCCAGCGGGACGAACACCGGGGAGCTGTTTTTT | CASGTNTGELFF
TRBD2 | TRBJ2-3 | TRBV5-6 | - | TGTGCCAGCAGCTTCGACGCTCTAGCGGGAGGTTTAGGTACGCAGTATTTT | CASSFDALAGGLGTQYF